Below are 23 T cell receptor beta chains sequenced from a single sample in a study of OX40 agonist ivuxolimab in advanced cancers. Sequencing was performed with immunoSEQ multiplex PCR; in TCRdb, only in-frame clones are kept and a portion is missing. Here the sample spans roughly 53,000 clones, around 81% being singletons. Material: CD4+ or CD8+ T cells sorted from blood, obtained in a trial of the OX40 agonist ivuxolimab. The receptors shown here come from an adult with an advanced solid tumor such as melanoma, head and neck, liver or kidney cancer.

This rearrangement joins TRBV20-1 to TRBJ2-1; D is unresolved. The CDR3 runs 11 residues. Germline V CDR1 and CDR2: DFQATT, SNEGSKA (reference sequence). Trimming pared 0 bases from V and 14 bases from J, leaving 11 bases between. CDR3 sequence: CSARDLQIEFF. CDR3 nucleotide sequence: TGCAGTGCTAGAGATCTACAGATTGAGTTCTTC.

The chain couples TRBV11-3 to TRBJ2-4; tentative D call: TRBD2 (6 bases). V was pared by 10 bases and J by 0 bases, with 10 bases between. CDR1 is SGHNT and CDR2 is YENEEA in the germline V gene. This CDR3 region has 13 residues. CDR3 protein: CAIREVAKNIQYF. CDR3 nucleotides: TGTGCCATCAGGGAGGTAGCCAAAAACATTCAGTACTTC.

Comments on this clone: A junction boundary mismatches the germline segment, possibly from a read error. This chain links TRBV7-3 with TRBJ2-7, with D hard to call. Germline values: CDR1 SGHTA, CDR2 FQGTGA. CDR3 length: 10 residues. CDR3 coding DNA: TGTGCCAGCTTTCCTGAAGGGTCAGAATTC. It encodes CASFPEGSEF.

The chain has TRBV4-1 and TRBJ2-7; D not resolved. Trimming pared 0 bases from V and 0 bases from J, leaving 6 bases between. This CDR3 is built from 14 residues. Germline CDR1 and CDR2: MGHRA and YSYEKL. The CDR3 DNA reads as TGCGCCAGCAGCCAAGATCAAAGCTCCTACGAGCAGTACTTC. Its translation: CASSQDQSSYEQYF.

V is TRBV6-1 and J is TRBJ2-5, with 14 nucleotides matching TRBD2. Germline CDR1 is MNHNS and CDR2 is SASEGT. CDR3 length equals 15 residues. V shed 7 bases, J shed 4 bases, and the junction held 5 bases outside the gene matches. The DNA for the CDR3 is TGTGCCAGCACCCTAGGACTAGCGGGGGGAGAGACCCAGTACTTC. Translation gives CASTLGLAGGETQYF.

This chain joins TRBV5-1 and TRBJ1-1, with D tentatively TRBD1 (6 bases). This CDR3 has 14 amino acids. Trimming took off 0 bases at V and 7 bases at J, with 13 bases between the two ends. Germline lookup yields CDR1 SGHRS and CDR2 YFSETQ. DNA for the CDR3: TGCGCCAGCAGCTTGGATTGGAGAGGGGGTGAAGCTTTCTTT. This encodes CASSLDWRGGEAFF.

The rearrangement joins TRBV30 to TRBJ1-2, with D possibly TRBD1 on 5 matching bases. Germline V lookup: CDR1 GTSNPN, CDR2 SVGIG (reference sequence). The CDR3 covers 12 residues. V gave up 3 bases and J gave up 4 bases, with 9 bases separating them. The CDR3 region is CAWRGAGYGYTF. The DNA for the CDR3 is TGTGCCTGGAGAGGGGCAGGCTATGGCTACACCTTC.

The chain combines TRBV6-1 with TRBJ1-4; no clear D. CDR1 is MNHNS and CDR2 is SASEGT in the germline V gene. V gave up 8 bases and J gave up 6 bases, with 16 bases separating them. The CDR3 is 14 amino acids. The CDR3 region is CASRTRGRDEKLFF. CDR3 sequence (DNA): TGTGCCAGCCGCACCCGGGGAAGGGATGAAAAACTGTTTTTT.

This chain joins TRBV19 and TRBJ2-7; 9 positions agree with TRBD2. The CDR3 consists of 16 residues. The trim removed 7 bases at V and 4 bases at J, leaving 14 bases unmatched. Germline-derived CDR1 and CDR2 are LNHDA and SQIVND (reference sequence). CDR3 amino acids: CASTSNGAGGAYEQYF. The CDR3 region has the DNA TGTGCCAGTACCTCGAACGGAGCGGGAGGCGCTTACGAGCAGTACTTC. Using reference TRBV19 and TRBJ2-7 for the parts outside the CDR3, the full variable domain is DGGITQSPKYLFRKEGQNVTLSCEQNLNHDAMYWYRQDPGQGLRLIYYSQIVNDFQKGDIAEGYSVSREKKESFPLTVTSAQKNPTAFYLCASTSNGAGGAYEQYFGPGTRLTVT.

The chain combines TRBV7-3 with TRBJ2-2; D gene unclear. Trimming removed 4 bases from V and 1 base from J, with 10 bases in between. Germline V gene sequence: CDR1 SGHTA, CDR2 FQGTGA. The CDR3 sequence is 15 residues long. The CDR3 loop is CASSSNSQNTGELFF. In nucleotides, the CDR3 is TGTGCCAGCAGCTCAAACAGTCAGAACACCGGGGAGCTGTTTTTT.

CDR3 loop: CASSSAAGGGTDTQYF. In nucleotides, the CDR3 is TGTGCCAGCAGCTCCGCCGCGGGAGGAGGGACAGATACGCAGTATTTT. J is TRBJ2-3 and V is TRBV5-4; 8 bases are a match to TRBD2. J gave up 3 bases and V 3 bases, and 9 bases lay outside the gene matches. There are 16 residues in the CDR3. Germline CDR1 reads SGHNT; CDR2 reads YYREEE (reference sequence).

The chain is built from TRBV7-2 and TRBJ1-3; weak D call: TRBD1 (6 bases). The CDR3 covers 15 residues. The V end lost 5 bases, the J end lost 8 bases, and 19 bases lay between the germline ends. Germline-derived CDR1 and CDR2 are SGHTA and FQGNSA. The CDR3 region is CASSPASGALDTIYF. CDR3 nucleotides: TGTGCCAGCAGCCCCGCGTCGGGGGCGTTGGACACCATATATTTT. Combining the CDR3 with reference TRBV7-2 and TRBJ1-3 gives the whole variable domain GAGVSQSPSNKVTEKGKDVELRCDPISGHTALYWYRQSLGQGLEFLIYFQGNSAPDKSGLPSDRFSAERTGGSVSTLTIQRTQQEDSAVYLCASSPASGALDTIYFGEGSWLTVV.

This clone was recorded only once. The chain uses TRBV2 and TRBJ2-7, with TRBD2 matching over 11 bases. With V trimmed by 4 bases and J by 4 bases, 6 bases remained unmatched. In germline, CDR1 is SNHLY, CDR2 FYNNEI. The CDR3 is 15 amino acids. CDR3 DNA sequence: TGTGCCAGCAGTGGAAGCTGGACTAGCGGGTACGAGCAGTACTTC. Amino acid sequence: CASSGSWTSGYEQYF.

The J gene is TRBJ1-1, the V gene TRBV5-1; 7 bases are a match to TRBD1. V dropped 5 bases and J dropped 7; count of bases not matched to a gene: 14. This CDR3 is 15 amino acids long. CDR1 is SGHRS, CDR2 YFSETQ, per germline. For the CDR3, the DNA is TGCGCCAGCAGGGCTCTAGAGAGGACAGGCTTTGAAGCTTTCTTT. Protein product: CASRALERTGFEAFF.

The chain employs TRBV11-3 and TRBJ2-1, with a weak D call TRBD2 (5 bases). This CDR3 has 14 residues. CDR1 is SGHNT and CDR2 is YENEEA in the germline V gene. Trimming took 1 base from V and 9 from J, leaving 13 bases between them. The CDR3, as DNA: TGTGCCAGCAGCTTAGGGGTCGGAGGTAGTGAGCAGTTCTTC. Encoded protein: CASSLGVGGSEQFF.

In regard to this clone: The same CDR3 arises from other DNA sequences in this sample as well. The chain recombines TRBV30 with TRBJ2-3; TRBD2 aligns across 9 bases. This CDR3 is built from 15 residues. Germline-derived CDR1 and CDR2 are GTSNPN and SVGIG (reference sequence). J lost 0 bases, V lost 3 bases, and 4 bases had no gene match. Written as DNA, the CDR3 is TGTGCCTGGAGCGCTCTAGCGGGAAGCACAGATACGCAGTATTTT. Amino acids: CAWSALAGSTDTQYF.

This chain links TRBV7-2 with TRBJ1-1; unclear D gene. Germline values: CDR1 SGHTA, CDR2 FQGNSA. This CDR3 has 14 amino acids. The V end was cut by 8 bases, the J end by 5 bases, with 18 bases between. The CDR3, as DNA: TGTGCCAGCGCTTTGGATGGACGGGGAACTGAAGCTTTCTTT. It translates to CASALDGRGTEAFF.

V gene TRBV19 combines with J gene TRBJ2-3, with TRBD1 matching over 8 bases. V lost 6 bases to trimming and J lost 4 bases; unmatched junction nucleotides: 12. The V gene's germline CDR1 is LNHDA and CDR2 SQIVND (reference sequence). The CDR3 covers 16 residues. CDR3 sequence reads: CASSDKTGQVSDTQYF. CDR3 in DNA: TGTGCCAGTAGCGACAAAACGGGACAGGTTTCAGATACGCAGTATTTT. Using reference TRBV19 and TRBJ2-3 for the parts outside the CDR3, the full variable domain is DGGITQSPKYLFRKEGQNVTLSCEQNLNHDAMYWYRQDPGQGLRLIYYSQIVNDFQKGDIAEGYSVSREKKESFPLTVTSAQKNPTAFYLCASSDKTGQVSDTQYFGPGTRLTVL.

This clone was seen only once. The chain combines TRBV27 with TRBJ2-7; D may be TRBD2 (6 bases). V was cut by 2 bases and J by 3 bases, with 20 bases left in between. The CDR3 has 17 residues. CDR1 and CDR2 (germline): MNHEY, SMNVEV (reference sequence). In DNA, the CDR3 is TGTGCCAGCAGTTTAAGGTTCAGGGCACGGGGGTACTACGAGCAGTACTTC. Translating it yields CASSLRFRARGYYEQYF.

This chain's CDR3 is CSVGRLAGYTDTQYF. In nucleotides, the CDR3 is TGCAGCGTTGGGCGACTAGCGGGATACACAGATACGCAGTATTTT. This chain connects TRBV29-1 to TRBJ2-3, with 11 bases identical to TRBD2. V shed 4 bases and J 2 bases; nucleotides not matched to a gene: 5. CDR3 length: 15 residues. Per the germline V gene, CDR1 is SQVTM and CDR2 is ANQGSEA.

CDR3 nucleotide sequence: TGTGCCAGCTCATCGACTAGCGGGGATGCGGATACGCAGTATTTT. Protein sequence: CASSSTSGDADTQYF. The gene calls are TRBV18 and TRBJ2-3; the match to TRBD2 covers 11 bases. The ends lost 5 bases at V and 6 bases at J; junction bases unmatched: 7. Germline assignment: CDR1 KGHSH and CDR2 LQKENI. CDR3 length equals 15 residues.

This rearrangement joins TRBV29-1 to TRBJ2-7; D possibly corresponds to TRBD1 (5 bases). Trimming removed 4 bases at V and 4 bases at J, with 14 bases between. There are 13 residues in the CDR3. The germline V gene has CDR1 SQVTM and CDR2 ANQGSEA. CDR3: CSVVSTGQYEQYF. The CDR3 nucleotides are TGCAGCGTTGTTTCAACTGGACAATACGAGCAGTACTTC.

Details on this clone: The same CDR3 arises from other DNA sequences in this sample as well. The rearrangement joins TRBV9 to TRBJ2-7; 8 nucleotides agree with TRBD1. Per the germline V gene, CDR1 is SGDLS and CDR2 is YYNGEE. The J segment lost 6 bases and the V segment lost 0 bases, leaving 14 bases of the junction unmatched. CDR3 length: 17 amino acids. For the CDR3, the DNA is TGTGCCAGCAGCGTAGCCTCCCGGACAGGGCGAGGGGGCGAGCAGTACTTC. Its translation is CASSVASRTGRGGEQYF.